Here is one T cell receptor (beta chain) with its context. Its antigen remains unidentified. No much larger clone exists at a distance of one base, and base qualities are not known. This specimen comes from a study of Ad26.COV2.S vaccination and SARS-CoV-2 variants (dated by TCRdb to about 2021). Study-wide context: Donors in the vaccine arm were drawn from COV1001, a phase I-IIa trial of Ad26.COV2.S in healthy adults that was multicentre, randomized, double-blind and placebo-controlled. A total of approximately 30 samples were included in the TCR-sequenced set, comprising around 19 Ad26.COV2.S vaccine recipients, 5 placebo recipients and 8 SARS-CoV-2 convalescent individuals. Throughout the experiments and outcome assessment, investigators stayed blinded to trial group allocation. Ad26.COV2.S was given intramuscularly at 5x10^10 or 1x10^11 viral particles, as a single shot or as two shots 56 days apart. Participants in the trial were split at random into five groups of five each, receiving low-dose or high-dose Ad26.COV2.S once or twice, or else placebo on both occasions. Sequencing of the TCRbeta repertoire served to evaluate the specificity and breadth of SARS-CoV-2-reactive T cell receptors following Ad26.COV2.S vaccination. Here is what the overall study found, with its caveats: Comparing responses between vaccine doses or regimens was not something the study was powered to do. The authors noted that total T cell responses may have been underestimated by the TCR breadth and depth analyses. Vaccine and placebo recipients had similar non-spike TCR breadth, a finding consistent with the vaccine containing only spike. Compared with placebo recipients, Ad26.COV2.S recipients showed higher spike-specific TCR breadth (P = 0.0014). Substantial breadth of spike-specific CD8+ and CD4+ T cell responses was reported after vaccination.

The immunoSEQ Assay was used to sequence TCRbeta CDR3 regions. After extraction, genomic DNA underwent amplification by bias-controlled multiplex PCR, followed by high-throughput sequencing. Under the source paper's analysis protocol: Collapsing and filtering of sequences were performed to quantify the absolute abundance of each unique TCRbeta CDR3 region. T cell fraction was estimated by normalizing TCRbeta template counts to usable DNA, with usable DNA measured through amplification of reference genes found in all nucleated cells. Repertoire TCRs were annotated as SARS-CoV-2-specific by exact matching of V gene, CDR3 amino acid sequence and J gene to a known reactive TCR set. The reference SARS-CoV-2 TCR set came from MIRA and was filtered for enrichment in COVID-19-positive ImmuneCODE repertoires, removing public or cross-reactive TCRs. Drawing on the MIRA antigens, annotated TCRs were analysed further at the level of specific ORF or position within ORF. Depth was the summed frequency of annotated unique rearrangements, while breadth was defined as annotated unique rearrangements over total unique productive rearrangements. Group comparisons of TCR breadth used two-sided Wilcoxon rank-sum tests. The clones in this table, taken by TCRdb from immuneACCESS, are in-frame only. Not every clone is retained; where verified, under half of the shortfall comes from an unresolved V gene, and the cause of the rest is unknown. V and J calls plus clone size are reproduced from that table; the DNA served to infer D and trimming. This sample has about 390,000 clones in its table, and 92% of those were observed once. Of the sample, less than 2% falls within the top ten clones.

The CDR1 and CDR2 encoded by the germline V gene are SQVTM and ANQGSEA. A distance of 17 bases separates the germline ends of V and J, which lose 1 base and 1 base respectively. The CDR3 measures 16 amino acids from cysteine to phenylalanine. The DNA shown is the 48-base CDR3, in frame from base 1. The treatment or condition label corresponds to: roughly 18 received Ad26.COV2.S at low or high dose, single or two shots; about 5 received placebo; per-sample allocation not given. Repertoires of vaccine and placebo recipients were sequenced from samples collected on day 63 after the first injection. In Cohort 1b, some 25 adults aged 18-55 years were enrolled at a single site in Boston, USA, between 29 July and 7 August 2020. Ad26.COV2.S was a replication-incompetent adenovirus type 26 vector that expressed a prefusion-stabilized SARS-CoV-2 spike protein derived from the original Wuhan strain.

The receptor chain draws on TRBV29-1 and TRBJ2-7, with the identity of the D gene unclear. The sample here was peripheral blood, taken in a trial of Ad26.COV2.S vaccine versus placebo. This clonotype originated in a person aged 18-65 years who received the Ad26.COV2.S COVID-19 vaccine or a placebo. CDR3 region: CSVEAPSPARSYEQYF. In nucleotide form, the sequence is TGCAGCGTTGAAGCGCCCTCTCCGGCCCGGTCCTACGAGCAGTACTTC.